The T cell receptor beta chain described here comes from a study of monozygotic twins with inflammatory bowel disease. This CDR3 spans 14 amino acids. Germline V lookup: CDR1 WNHNN, CDR2 SYGVQD (reference sequence). TCRdb re-called the 5' RACE reads and catalogs CDR3 proteins one per entry, DNA excluded. This table lists approximately 390,000 distinct CDR3 sequences. The sequence was obtained from a human donor with ulcerative colitis or Crohn's disease, or a healthy co-twin of an affected twin (not recorded which). Sequencing was performed on blood. This chain uses TRBV10-1 with TRBJ2-1; the D gene TCRdb calls, TRBD1, cannot be checked with no DNA. CDR3 residues: CASSVGGLKNEQFF.